This T cell receptor beta chain was documented in a study of identical twins. Study conclusions and caveats: Insertions ran lower in abundant cord blood beta clonotypes, though not in memory repertoires.

Comments on this clonotype: Its target is unknown.

Germline lookup yields CDR1 DFQATT and CDR2 SNEGSKA (reference sequence). V lost 3 bases to trimming and J lost 0 bases; unmatched junction nucleotides: 9. There are 17 residues in the CDR3. Each CDR3 protein gets one entry after TCRdb re-called the 5' RACE reads with MiXCR. The profile shows 200,000 to 250,000 distinct CDR3 sequences, 8% to 11% of them singletons. J is TRBJ2-1 and V is TRBV20-1, with 9 bases that match TRBD2. What was sequenced was memory T cells sorted from blood. The sequence was collected from a middle-aged man in good health. The CDR3 DNA is TGCAGTGCTAGGTCGGTCCGCGGGGGGGTCTCCTACAATGAGCAGTTCTTC. This encodes CSARSVRGGVSYNEQFF.